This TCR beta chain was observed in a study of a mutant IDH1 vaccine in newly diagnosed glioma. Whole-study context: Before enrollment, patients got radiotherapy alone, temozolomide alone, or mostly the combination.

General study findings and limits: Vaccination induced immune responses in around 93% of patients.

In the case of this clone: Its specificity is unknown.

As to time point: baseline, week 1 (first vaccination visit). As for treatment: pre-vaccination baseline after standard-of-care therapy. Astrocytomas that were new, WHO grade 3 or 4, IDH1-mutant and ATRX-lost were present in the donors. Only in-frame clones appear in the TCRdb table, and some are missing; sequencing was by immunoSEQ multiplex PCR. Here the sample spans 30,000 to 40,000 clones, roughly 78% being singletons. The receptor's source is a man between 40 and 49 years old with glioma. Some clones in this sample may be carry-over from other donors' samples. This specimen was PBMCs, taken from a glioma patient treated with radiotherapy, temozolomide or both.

The CDR3 coding sequence is TGTGCCAGCAGCGCGACAGAGAAGAACACTGAAGCTTTCTTT. This codes for CASSATEKNTEAFF. This chain uses TRBV7-2 with TRBJ1-1, with a possible D match to TRBD1 (5 bases). CDR1 is SGHTA, CDR2 FQGNSA, per germline. There are 14 residues in the CDR3. Trimming pared 5 bases from V and 1 base from J, leaving 11 bases between.